Here is one T cell receptor beta chain with its context. This table comes from immunoSEQ multiplex PCR, and its TCRdb copy is limited to in-frame clones, with some not included. This sample has approximately 190,000 clones, with approximately 91% found just once. V dropped 4 bases and J dropped 2; count of bases not matched to a gene: 5. CDR1 and CDR2 from the germline V gene are SQVTM and ANQGSEA. The length of the CDR3 is 13 residues. This record comes from a study of T cell responses to AZD1222 COVID-19 vaccine. The sequence was obtained from an adult in good health. The source material was peripheral blood, sampled on day 0 of AZD1222 vaccination. The V gene is TRBV29-1, the J gene TRBJ2-7, with 7 bases fitting TRBD1. CDR3 amino acids: CSVVRDSPYEQYF. CDR3 nucleotides: TGCAGCGTTGTGAGGGACAGTCCCTACGAGCAGTACTTC.